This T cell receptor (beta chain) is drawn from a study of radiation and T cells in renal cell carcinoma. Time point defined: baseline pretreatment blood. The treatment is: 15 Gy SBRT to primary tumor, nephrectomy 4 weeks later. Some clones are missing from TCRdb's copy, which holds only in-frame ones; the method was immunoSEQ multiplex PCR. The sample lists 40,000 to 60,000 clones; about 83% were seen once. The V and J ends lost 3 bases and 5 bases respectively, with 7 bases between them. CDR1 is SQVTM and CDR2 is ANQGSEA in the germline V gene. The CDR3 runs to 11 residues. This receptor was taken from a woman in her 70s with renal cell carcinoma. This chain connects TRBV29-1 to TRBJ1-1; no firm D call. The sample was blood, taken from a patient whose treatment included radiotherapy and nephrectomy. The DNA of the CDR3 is TGCAGCGTTGATTTGGGGACTGAAGCTTTCTTT. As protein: CSVDLGTEAFF.